This TCR beta chain emerged from a study of T cells in Graves' hyperthyroidism and ophthalmopathy. Trimming shortened V by 11 bases and J by 0 bases, and 11 bases separated the two germline ends. Germline V gene data show CDR1 as SEHNR and CDR2 as FQNEAQ (reference sequence). This CDR3 region has 13 residues. Diagnostic decisions used clinical symptoms, serum thyroxine and TRAb, thyroid ultrasound and orbital computed tomography. The CDR3 regions of TCR beta were amplified from RNA transcripts. With the HTBI primer set, the TCR CDR3 went through a first round of RT-PCR. One entry per CDR3 protein, called by TCRdb with MiXCR from the multiplex PCR reads. This table has hundreds of thousands of distinct CDR3 sequences, 14% appearing once.

V usage is TRBV7-9 and J usage is TRBJ1-3, with D tentatively TRBD1 (5 bases). The receptor comes from a woman between 18 and 29 years old with Graves' hyperthyroidism. Source material: blood. The CDR3 DNA is TGTGCCCCGGGACGCCACTCTGGAAACACCATATATTTT. Amino acid sequence: CAPGRHSGNTIYF.